These T cell receptor beta chains were read from a single sample in a study of T cell responses to AZD1222 COVID-19 vaccine. Method: immunoSEQ multiplex PCR; TCRdb's copy keeps in-frame clones and lacks some. The table includes roughly 150,000 clones, roughly 88% detected once. The material sequenced was peripheral blood, taken on day 0 of MenACWY control vaccination. All receptors come from an adult in good health. The CDR3 runs from the conserved cysteine through the conserved F or W. A D gene is named only where the DNA matches it firmly. Some rows mark clone size as missing; the rest say once, few, many or name a class of expanded clone.

j_gene: TRBJ1-4
d_gene: .
v_gene: TRBV4-2
abundance: few
CDR3nt: TGTGCCAGCAGCCAAGATCCCACCAATGAAAAACTGTTTTTT
CDR3aa: CASSQDPTNEKLFF

j_gene: TRBJ1-3
d_gene: .
v_gene: TRBV5-5
abundance: .
CDR3nt: TGTGCCAGCAGCTCGGACGGATACTCTGGAAACACCATATATTTT
CDR3aa: CASSSDGYSGNTIYF

j_gene: TRBJ2-3
d_gene: .
v_gene: TRBV6-6
abundance: .
CDR3nt: TGTGCCAGCAGTTCGAATCTAGAAACAGATACGCAGTATTTT
CDR3aa: CASSSNLETDTQYF

j_gene: TRBJ2-1
d_gene: .
v_gene: TRBV7-2
abundance: .
CDR3nt: TGTGCCAGCAGCTTAGTGGACGATTTGAATGAGCAGTTCTTC
CDR3aa: CASSLVDDLNEQFF

j_gene: TRBJ1-5
d_gene: .
v_gene: TRBV2
abundance: .
CDR3nt: TGTGCCAGCAGTGAAGTAGGGGGTGGACGGGATCAGCCCCAGCATTTT
CDR3aa: CASSEVGGGRDQPQHF

j_gene: TRBJ2-1
d_gene: TRBD2
v_gene: TRBV7-2
abundance: .
CDR3nt: TGTGCCAGCAGCCTAGGGACTAGCGGGAACTATGAGCAGTTCTTC
CDR3aa: CASSLGTSGNYEQFF

j_gene: TRBJ1-1
d_gene: .
v_gene: TRBV21-1
abundance: .
CDR3nt: TGTGCCAGCAGCTCAAGGACCGGGAACACTGAAGCTTTCTTT
CDR3aa: CASSSRTGNTEAFF

j_gene: TRBJ2-7
d_gene: TRBD1
v_gene: TRBV30
abundance: .
CDR3nt: TGTGCCTGGAGCGGGACAGGATACGAGCAGTACTTC
CDR3aa: CAWSGTGYEQYF

j_gene: TRBJ1-6
d_gene: .
v_gene: TRBV7-9
abundance: once
CDR3nt: TGTGCCAGCAGCCCCATAACAGCTTCTTATAATTCACCCCTCCACTTT
CDR3aa: CASSPITASYNSPLHF

j_gene: TRBJ2-2
d_gene: TRBD1
v_gene: TRBV6-5
abundance: .
CDR3nt: TGTGCCAGCAGTTACATGACAGGGGGGTGGACCGGGGAGCTGTTTTTT
CDR3aa: CASSYMTGGWTGELFF

j_gene: TRBJ1-5
d_gene: .
v_gene: TRBV19
abundance: once
CDR3nt: TGTGCCAGTAGTCCCATCCGCCCCCTTAGCAATCAGCCCCAGCATTTT
CDR3aa: CASSPIRPLSNQPQHF

j_gene: TRBJ1-3
d_gene: TRBD1
v_gene: TRBV4-1
abundance: .
CDR3nt: TGCGCCAGCAGCCAACAGGGGGCATTGGACACCATATATTTT
CDR3aa: CASSQQGALDTIYF

j_gene: TRBJ2-1
d_gene: .
v_gene: TRBV6-5
abundance: .
CDR3nt: TGTGCCAGCAGCAGGACAGCAAACAATGAGCAGTTCTTC
CDR3aa: CASSRTANNEQFF

j_gene: TRBJ1-2
d_gene: TRBD1
v_gene: TRBV11-1
abundance: .
CDR3nt: TGTGCCAGCAGCCCCAACGACAGGGGCTATGGCTACACCTTC
CDR3aa: CASSPNDRGYGYTF

j_gene: TRBJ1-2
d_gene: .
v_gene: TRBV10-3
abundance: .
CDR3nt: TGTGCCATCAGTGAGGGGGCCAGGGGTGGATATGGCTACACCTTC
CDR3aa: CAISEGARGGYGYTF

j_gene: TRBJ2-5
d_gene: .
v_gene: TRBV20-1
abundance: .
CDR3nt: TGCAGTGCTCTAACTGAAGAGACCCAGTACTTC
CDR3aa: CSALTEETQYF

j_gene: TRBJ1-1
d_gene: .
v_gene: TRBV7-9
abundance: .
CDR3nt: TGTGCCAGCAGCTTAGATCGAGTCACTGAAGCTTTCTTT
CDR3aa: CASSLDRVTEAFF

j_gene: TRBJ2-3
d_gene: TRBD2
v_gene: TRBV7-2
abundance: .
CDR3nt: TGTGCCAGCAGCTTACTCGGACTAGTGATGGATACGCAGTATTTT
CDR3aa: CASSLLGLVMDTQYF

j_gene: TRBJ2-3
d_gene: TRBD2
v_gene: TRBV29-1
abundance: few
CDR3nt: TGCAGCGTTGACGAGGGAGGGACAGATACGCAGTATTTT
CDR3aa: CSVDEGGTDTQYF

j_gene: TRBJ1-2
d_gene: .
v_gene: TRBV7-4
abundance: .
CDR3nt: TGTGCCAGCAGCTTAAGTGACAGAAACTATGGCTACACCTTC
CDR3aa: CASSLSDRNYGYTF

j_gene: TRBJ1-1
d_gene: .
v_gene: TRBV5-1
abundance: .
CDR3nt: TGCGCCAGCAGCTTCGGCAGGGTCCCACCTGAAGCTTTCTTT
CDR3aa: CASSFGRVPPEAFF

j_gene: TRBJ2-1
d_gene: .
v_gene: TRBV19
abundance: .
CDR3nt: TGTGCCAGTAGTACATCGATCTATGTAAGACTCCCCCCCTACAATGAGCAGTTCTTC
CDR3aa: CASSTSIYVRLPPYNEQFF

j_gene: TRBJ2-2
d_gene: .
v_gene: TRBV6-5
abundance: few
CDR3nt: TGTGCCAGCAGTTACTCCTTGCTCGATAGCACCGGGGAGCTGTTTTTT
CDR3aa: CASSYSLLDSTGELFF

j_gene: TRBJ2-7
d_gene: TRBD1
v_gene: TRBV30
abundance: .
CDR3nt: TGTGCCTGGAGTGTCCTAATAGGACAGGGGGGAAGACAGTACTTC
CDR3aa: CAWSVLIGQGGRQYF

j_gene: TRBJ1-6
d_gene: .
v_gene: TRBV6-5
abundance: once
CDR3nt: TGTGCCAGCTCCCCGGGACTGCATAATTCACCCCTCCACTTT
CDR3aa: CASSPGLHNSPLHF

j_gene: TRBJ2-7
d_gene: TRBD2
v_gene: TRBV28
abundance: .
CDR3nt: TGTGCCAGCAGTTTCCGACTAGCGGGGATTAGATACGAGCAGTACTTC
CDR3aa: CASSFRLAGIRYEQYF

j_gene: TRBJ1-4
d_gene: .
v_gene: TRBV10-3
abundance: once
CDR3nt: TGTGCCAGCCCTCAACCCCAGGGGATCAGAAAACTGTTTTTT
CDR3aa: CASPQPQGIRKLFF

j_gene: TRBJ2-3
d_gene: .
v_gene: TRBV4-3
abundance: few
CDR3nt: TGCGCCAGCAGCTCCCGTCTGCAGCGCGACAAGGCAGATACGCAGTATTTT
CDR3aa: CASSSRLQRDKADTQYF

j_gene: TRBJ1-2
d_gene: .
v_gene: TRBV13
abundance: .
CDR3nt: TGTGCCAGCAGCTTCAGGAGGCCCGAGAACTATGGCTACACCTTC
CDR3aa: CASSFRRPENYGYTF

j_gene: TRBJ1-1
d_gene: .
v_gene: TRBV7-2
abundance: .
CDR3nt: TGTGCCAGCAGCTTAGGGGAAATCACTGAAGCTTTCTTT
CDR3aa: CASSLGEITEAFF

j_gene: TRBJ2-1
d_gene: .
v_gene: TRBV11-3
abundance: .
CDR3nt: TGTGCCAGCAGCCTCGAGGGTGGGAGAAGCTACAATGAGCAGTTCTTC
CDR3aa: CASSLEGGRSYNEQFF

j_gene: TRBJ1-3
d_gene: TRBD1
v_gene: TRBV6-6
abundance: .
CDR3nt: TGTGCCAGCAGAGTACAGGGGGCAGGCGGAAACACCATATATTTT
CDR3aa: CASRVQGAGGNTIYF

j_gene: TRBJ1-6
d_gene: .
v_gene: TRBV3-1/TRBV3-2
abundance: .
CDR3nt: TGTGCCAGCAGCCATCGGGTATGGAATTCACCCCTCCACTTT
CDR3aa: CASSHRVWNSPLHF

j_gene: TRBJ2-1
d_gene: TRBD1
v_gene: TRBV12-3/TRBV12-4
abundance: .
CDR3nt: TGTGCCAGCAGTGACAGGGGAGATGAGCAGTTCTTC
CDR3aa: CASSDRGDEQFF

j_gene: TRBJ1-4
d_gene: .
v_gene: TRBV7-9
abundance: .
CDR3nt: TGTGCCAGCAGCTTATGGTCTAATGAAAAACTGTTTTTT
CDR3aa: CASSLWSNEKLFF

j_gene: TRBJ2-1
d_gene: TRBD2
v_gene: TRBV28
abundance: .
CDR3nt: TGTGCCAGCAGTTTAACATCGCTAGCGGGAGTCCCGGGGGTCTTC
CDR3aa: CASSLTSLAGVPGVF

j_gene: TRBJ2-1
d_gene: TRBD2
v_gene: TRBV4-3
abundance: .
CDR3nt: TGCGCCAGCAGCCAAGGCTACGGGGGGACGCTCAACAATGAGCAGTTCTTC
CDR3aa: CASSQGYGGTLNNEQFF

j_gene: TRBJ1-3
d_gene: .
v_gene: TRBV3-1/TRBV3-2
abundance: .
CDR3nt: TGTGCCAGCAGCCAAGGTCCAGCCTCTGGAAACACCATATATTTT
CDR3aa: CASSQGPASGNTIYF

j_gene: TRBJ1-6
d_gene: TRBD1
v_gene: TRBV7-8
abundance: .
CDR3nt: TGTGCCAGCAGCCTAGGACAGGGGGGTTCACCCCTCCACTTT
CDR3aa: CASSLGQGGSPLHF

j_gene: TRBJ1-1
d_gene: .
v_gene: TRBV5-1
abundance: .
CDR3nt: TGCGCCAGCAGTCAGAAGCCGCAGGTCGAAGCTTTCTTT
CDR3aa: CASSQKPQVEAFF

j_gene: TRBJ1-5
d_gene: .
v_gene: TRBV7-3
abundance: .
CDR3nt: TGTGCCAGCATTGGATATGAGAACAATCAGCCCCAGCATTTT
CDR3aa: CASIGYENNQPQHF

j_gene: TRBJ2-3
d_gene: .
v_gene: TRBV5-6
abundance: .
CDR3nt: TGTGCCAGCACCAGAGCCAGCGGGAGCACAGATACGCAGTATTTT
CDR3aa: CASTRASGSTDTQYF

j_gene: TRBJ2-3
d_gene: .
v_gene: TRBV7-6
abundance: once
CDR3nt: TGTGCCAGCAGCTTAGCCCCTAGAGGCAGGGCCTCCTCCACAGATACGCAGTATTTT
CDR3aa: CASSLAPRGRASSTDTQYF